Listed below are T cell receptor beta chains from one sample, sequenced in a study of blood T cell repertoires in COVID-19. TCRdb keeps only in-frame clones here, not all; method: immunoSEQ multiplex PCR. The profile shows 300,000 to 350,000 clones, roughly 88% of them singletons. Source material: peripheral blood. Receptor source: a woman in her 30s with COVID-19, enrolled during active disease. Each CDR3 is given with its conserved first and last residue. A D gene is named only where the DNA matches it firmly.

CDR3 protein	D gene	J gene	V gene
CSASPGTGALGQETQYF	TRBD1	TRBJ2-5	TRBV20-1
CASSSSSGRAPHYNEQFF	TRBD2	TRBJ2-1	TRBV5-1
CAISESTPTGNTIYF	NA	TRBJ1-3	TRBV10-3
CASSPSPRLAGGNEQFF	TRBD2	TRBJ2-1	TRBV3-1/TRBV3-2
CASLGTSKDNEQFF	TRBD2	TRBJ2-1	TRBV19
CASSPRTGLAKNIQYF	NA	TRBJ2-4	TRBV7-2
CASSLDLQGSGYEQYF	NA	TRBJ2-7	TRBV5-4
CASSEDRGRAFF	TRBD1	TRBJ1-1	TRBV6-1
CASSRKQGASGNTIYF	NA	TRBJ1-3	TRBV3-1/TRBV3-2
CSASVDRANSPLHF	TRBD1	TRBJ1-6	TRBV20-1
CASSPGTEGYGYTF	NA	TRBJ1-2	TRBV5-1
CASSRTGSNTEAFF	TRBD1	TRBJ1-1	TRBV7-9
CSASMNTEAFF	NA	TRBJ1-1	TRBV20-1
CASSPGQMNTEAFF	TRBD1	TRBJ1-1	TRBV5-1
CASSGTASSGNTIYF	TRBD1	TRBJ1-3	TRBV19
CASSDSPLAGGEAGELFF	TRBD2	TRBJ2-2	TRBV6-4
CASSESGTTYNEQFF	TRBD2	TRBJ2-1	TRBV9
CASDVRGLGEQFF	NA	TRBJ2-1	TRBV19
CASSQDHSGNYGYTF	NA	TRBJ1-2	TRBV14
CASSPSGINHEQFF	TRBD2	TRBJ2-1	TRBV19
CASSPRMNTEAFF	NA	TRBJ1-1	TRBV28
CASSPRLAGGRNTGELFF	TRBD2	TRBJ2-2	TRBV9
CASSLGAGTISYEQYF	TRBD2	TRBJ2-7	TRBV5-6
CASSAPPLTGVGEAFF	TRBD1	TRBJ1-1	TRBV9
CASSPDSSYNSPLHF	NA	TRBJ1-6	TRBV7-8
CASSPGQPSYEQYF	NA	TRBJ2-7	TRBV5-1
CASSELAPGELFF	NA	TRBJ2-2	TRBV6-1
CAISTATDSYEQYF	NA	TRBJ2-7	TRBV10-3